Below, 31 T cell receptor beta chains from the same sample are listed, as sequenced in a study of spatial heterogeneity in lung cancer. TCRdb re-analysed the 5' RACE reads in MiXCR, keeping a single row per CDR3 protein. The sample contains some 9,600 distinct CDR3 sequences, 6.1% of which appear only once. Time point noted: sample taken at primary tumor resection. The source material was normal lung tissue next to the tumor, sampled at surgery. These receptors originate from a male donor with early-stage non-small cell lung cancer.

This clonotype was observed many times. The rearrangement links TRBV20-1 to TRBJ2-1, with a possible D match to TRBD2 (5 bases). The germline V gene has CDR1 DFQATT and CDR2 SNEGSKA (reference sequence). V dropped 4 bases and J dropped 0 bases, with 22 bases sitting between them. The length of the CDR3 is 18 residues. The CDR3 here is CSANTEDGEASSYNEQFF. As DNA, the CDR3 is TGCAGTGCTAACACGGAGGATGGTGAGGCCAGCTCCTACAATGAGCAGTTCTTC.

The rearrangement links TRBV29-1 to TRBJ2-1; D is perhaps TRBD2 (6 bases). Per germline, CDR1 SQVTM and CDR2 ANQGSEA. The germline V and J ends were trimmed by 5 bases and 6 bases, with 14 bases remaining between them. The CDR3 is 13 residues long. For the CDR3, the DNA is TGCAGCGTTCCGGGGAGGCCTCGCAATGAGCAGTTCTTC. Amino acids: CSVPGRPRNEQFF.

By its share, this clonotype is medium-sized (0.01 to 0.1%). CDR3 nucleotides: TGTGCCAGCAGGGTAGGACTACGGCAGCCCCAGCATTTT. Its translation: CASRVGLRQPQHF. The chain employs TRBV6-5 and TRBJ1-5; D not certain. The CDR3 spans 13 residues. The V end was cut by 6 bases, the J end by 7 bases, with 13 bases between. From germline, CDR1 is MNHEY and CDR2 SVGAGI.

This clonotype showed up many times. The chain has TRBV7-2 and TRBJ2-7; TRBD1 might be the D (5 bases). There are 14 residues in the CDR3. Trimming cost V 2 bases and J 7 bases, with 15 bases left between them. Germline assignment: CDR1 SGHTA and CDR2 FQGNSA. In nucleotides, the CDR3 is TGTGCCAGCAGCTTAAGCAGGCCCCAGGGTGAGCAGTACTTC. It is translated as CASSLSRPQGEQYF. Using reference TRBV7-2 and TRBJ2-7 for the parts outside the CDR3, the full variable domain is GAGVSQSPSNKVTEKGKDVELRCDPISGHTALYWYRQSLGQGLEFLIYFQGNSAPDKSGLPSDRFSAERTGGSVSTLTIQRTQQEDSAVYLCASSLSRPQGEQYFGPGTRLTVT.

At least ten counts were recorded for this clonotype. V usage is TRBV30 and J usage is TRBJ1-6, with no clear D. This CDR3 is built from 12 residues. Between the trimmed V and J ends, which lost 4 bases and 10 bases, there was a span of 11 bases. Per germline, CDR1 GTSNPN and CDR2 SVGIG (reference sequence). The CDR3 is CAWNFYDSPLHF. CDR3 DNA sequence: TGTGCCTGGAACTTTTACGACTCACCCCTCCACTTT. The entire variable domain, with the rest obtained from reference TRBV30 and TRBJ1-6, is as follows: SQTIHQWPATLVQPVGSPLSLECTVEGTSNPNLYWYRQAAGRGLQLLFYSVGIGQISSEVPQNLSASRPQDRQFILSSKKLLLSDSGFYLCAWNFYDSPLHFGNGTRLTVT.

The sample holds many counts of this clonotype. This rearrangement joins TRBV7-2 to TRBJ1-1, with no clear D. The CDR3 extends over 14 amino acids. V lost 5 bases to trimming and J lost 1 base, with 11 bases between them. Germline CDR1 SGHTA, CDR2 FQGNSA. The CDR3, as DNA: TGTGCCAGCAGCCTTAAACCAGCGAACACTGAAGCTTTCTTT. Amino acid sequence: CASSLKPANTEAFF.

This clonotype was picked up many times. The chain recombines TRBV6-6 with TRBJ1-5, with a tentative D call TRBD1 (5 bases). V lost 8 bases, J lost 7 bases, and 12 bases lay in between. The CDR3 is made up of 12 amino acids. Looked up from germline, CDR1 is MNHNY and CDR2 is SVGAGI (reference sequence). The CDR3 DNA reads as TGTGCCAGCGGGGGTAGCAGCCAGCCCCAGCATTTT. Amino acids: CASGGSSQPQHF.

This clonotype showed up many times. The chain uses TRBV28 and TRBJ2-1; no firm D call. V gave up 5 bases and J gave up 5 bases, with 10 bases separating them. The CDR3 has 13 residues. Germline values: CDR1 MDHEN, CDR2 SYDVKM. DNA for the CDR3: TGTGCCAGCAGTGGTGGACGAGACAATGAGCAGTTCTTC. Amino acid sequence: CASSGGRDNEQFF.

This clonotype was recorded at least ten times. The gene calls are TRBV13 and TRBJ2-7, with D perhaps being TRBD1 or TRBD2 (5 bases each). V was cut by 5 bases and J by 5 bases, with 19 bases left in between. CDR1 and CDR2 from the germline V gene are PRHDT and FYEKMQ (reference sequence). The CDR3 runs to 15 residues. The CDR3 reads CASSPREGWGNEQYF. The CDR3 DNA reads as TGTGCCAGCAGCCCTAGAGAGGGTTGGGGGAACGAGCAGTACTTC.

The sample holds a few counts of this clonotype. This may stem from a read error, because a much larger clone lies one nucleotide away. The V gene is TRBV29-1, the J gene TRBJ2-6; D possibly corresponds to TRBD2 (5 bases). The CDR3 covers 14 residues. Germline V gene lookup returns CDR1 SQVTM and CDR2 ANQGSEA. The CDR3 is CSVAAASGTNVLTF. The CDR3 region has the DNA TGCAGCGTTGCAGCGGCTTCTGGGACCAACGTCCTGACTTTC. Full variable domain (missing parts from reference TRBV29-1 and TRBJ2-6): SAVISQKPSRDICQRGTSLTIQCQVDSQVTMMFWYRQQPGQSLTLIATANQGSEATYESGFVIDKFPISRPNLTFSTLTVSNMSPEDSSIYLCSVAAASGTNVLTFGAGSRLTVL.

This clonotype was recorded many times. The chain links TRBV7-2 to TRBJ2-5; D is perhaps TRBD1 (5 bases). This CDR3 is built from 14 residues. Per the germline V gene, CDR1 is SGHTA and CDR2 is FQGNSA. Trimming stripped 4 bases from V and 5 bases from J, with 14 bases between. CDR3 amino acids: CASSSAGMRETQYF. CDR3 nucleotide sequence: TGTGCCAGCAGCTCCGCAGGGATGAGGGAGACCCAGTACTTC.

The DNA of the CDR3 is TGTGCCAGCAGTTTATCCGGGGGCTTTTACGAGCAGTACTTC. This translates into CASSLSGGFYEQYF. V gene TRBV27 combines with J gene TRBJ2-7; D possibly uses TRBD1 or TRBD2 (6 bases each). Germline V gene lookup returns CDR1 MNHEY and CDR2 SMNVEV (reference sequence). V was pared by 0 bases and J by 4 bases, with 10 bases between. This CDR3 comprises 14 residues.

Relative to its sample, this clonotype is large. This chain connects TRBV6-1 to TRBJ2-2; 15 bases map to TRBD2. V lost 6 bases and J lost 7; bases outside the gene matches: 3. The CDR3 extends over 15 amino acids. Germline V gives CDR1 MNHNS, CDR2 SASEGT. The CDR3 region has the DNA TGTGCCAGCAGAGGGACTAGCGGGGGGATCGGGGAGCTGTTTTTT. The encoded protein is CASRGTSGGIGELFF.

This clonotype was found many times. The rearrangement joins TRBV20-1 to TRBJ2-5; 9 bases map to TRBD1. V gave up 5 bases and J gave up 2 bases; unmatched junction bases: 6. The CDR3 sequence is 14 residues long. The germline V gene encodes CDR1 DFQATT and CDR2 SNEGSKA (reference sequence). DNA of the CDR3: TGCAGTGCTCCGGGACAGGGTCTACAAGAGACCCAGTACTTC. Protein sequence: CSAPGQGLQETQYF.

This clonotype was seen repeatedly, ten times or more. The chain uses TRBV20-1 and TRBJ2-3; D perhaps matches TRBD1 (5 bases). CDR1 is DFQATT and CDR2 is SNEGSKA in the germline V gene (reference sequence). V lost 4 bases and J lost 6, with 14 bases in between. The CDR3 is 13 residues long. DNA of the CDR3: TGCAGTGCTATTCCCTGGCAGGGTGATACGCAGTATTTT. Protein product: CSAIPWQGDTQYF.

This clonotype was picked up many times. This sequence joins TRBV20-1 and TRBJ2-7; D may match TRBD1 or TRBD2 (5 bases each). The ends were cut back, 6 bases at V and 3 bases at J, with 15 bases in the middle. CDR1 and CDR2 from the germline V gene are DFQATT and SNEGSKA (reference sequence). The CDR3 contains 13 residues. The CDR3 bases are TGCAGTGCCCTTCGGGACCCCCGCTACGAGCAGTACTTC. Residues: CSALRDPRYEQYF.

This clonotype was detected many times. The chain carries TRBV20-1 and TRBJ2-7, with TRBD1 matching 10 bases. The germline CDR1 and CDR2 sequences are DFQATT and SNEGSKA (reference sequence). CDR3 length equals 13 residues. The trim removed 6 bases at V and 4 bases at J, leaving 6 bases unmatched. In nucleotides, the CDR3 is TGCAGTGCCTCGGGACAGGGGTTTTACGAGCAGTACTTC. Protein sequence: CSASGQGFYEQYF.

This clonotype has ten or more counts. J is TRBJ2-5 and V is TRBV18; TRBD2 might be the D (5 bases). V lost 1 base to trimming and J lost 5 bases, with 5 bases between them. The germline V gene has CDR1 KGHSH and CDR2 LQKENI. The length of the CDR3 is 12 residues. The CDR3 spells CASSPREETQYF. As DNA, the CDR3 is TGTGCCAGCTCACCACGGGAGGAGACCCAGTACTTC.

In its sample, this clonotype was seen many times. The chain is built from TRBV4-2 and TRBJ1-6, with a weak D call TRBD1 (6 bases). The germline V and J ends were trimmed by 4 bases and 7 bases, with 26 bases remaining between them. The CDR3 totals 19 residues. The germline V gene has CDR1 LGHNA and CDR2 YNFKEQ. CDR3 region: CASSPRGPEGGPRNSPLHF. DNA for the CDR3: TGTGCCAGCAGCCCTCGAGGGCCCGAGGGGGGTCCGCGGAATTCACCCCTCCACTTT.

This clonotype was observed at least ten times. The chain uses TRBV5-5 and TRBJ2-7; D unresolved. CDR1 SGHKS and CDR2 YYEKEE come from the germline V gene (reference sequence). Trimming cost V 5 bases and J 5 bases, with 14 bases left between them. The CDR3 is 13 amino acids. The CDR3 reads CASRAVGSNEQYF. CDR3 coding DNA: TGTGCCAGCAGGGCGGTGGGGTCGAACGAGCAGTACTTC.

This clonotype showed up many times. V usage is TRBV20-1 and J usage is TRBJ1-4; no clear D. The V end lost 5 bases, the J end lost 7 bases, and 8 bases lay between the germline ends. CDR1 is DFQATT and CDR2 is SNEGSKA in the germline V gene (reference sequence). This CDR3 contains 11 residues. CDR3 DNA sequence: TGCAGTGCTTCCCAGACTGAAAAACTGTTTTTT. Protein product: CSASQTEKLFF.

By sample fraction, this clonotype is medium-sized. The chain is built from TRBV7-8 and TRBJ2-2, with D unclear. The CDR3 spans 14 residues. With 2 bases removed from V and 3 bases from J, the gap between germline ends came to 7 bases. CDR1 is SGHVS, CDR2 FQNEAQ, per germline. CDR3 amino acids: CASSLIRDTGELFF. The CDR3 region has the DNA TGTGCCAGCAGCTTAATACGAGACACCGGGGAGCTGTTTTTT.

Many counts were recorded for this clonotype. J is TRBJ1-5 and V is TRBV6-2 or TRBV6-3; D is unclear. The V gene lost 7 bases and the J gene lost 2 bases, with 6 bases spanning the gap. The CDR3 is made up of 12 amino acids. In germline, CDR1 is MNHEY, CDR2 SVGEGT. As DNA, the CDR3 is TGTGCCAGCAAGTACGGCAATCAGCCCCAGCATTTT. The encoded protein is CASKYGNQPQHF.

The sample holds a few counts of this clonotype. V and J are TRBV4-2 and TRBJ2-5; D remains ambiguous. CDR3 length: 10 amino acids. The germline V gene encodes CDR1 LGHNA and CDR2 YNFKEQ. V was cut by 8 bases and J by 5 bases, with 6 bases left in between. CDR3: CASQGETQYF. DNA for the CDR3: TGTGCCAGCCAAGGCGAGACCCAGTACTTC.

The chain joins TRBV20-1 to TRBJ2-7; no firm D call. The V end was cut by 3 bases, the J end by 6 bases, with 6 bases between. CDR1 is DFQATT and CDR2 is SNEGSKA in the germline V gene (reference sequence). This CDR3 has 10 amino acids. The CDR3 DNA follows: TGCAGTGCTAGGTTCGGCGAGCAGTACTTC. Translation: CSARFGEQYF.

There are many counts of this clonotype. The rearrangement links TRBV4-1 to TRBJ2-2; maybe TRBD2 (6 bases). Germline loops: CDR1 MGHRA, CDR2 YSYEKL. This CDR3 is 16 amino acids long. V was trimmed by 4 bases and J by 4 bases, leaving 16 bases between them. DNA of the CDR3: TGCGCCAGCAGCCTTGGGCGGGGAGTGAGCACCGGGGAGCTGTTTTTT. Its translation is CASSLGRGVSTGELFF.

This clonotype was recorded many times. V is TRBV30 and J is TRBJ1-1, with 8 bases aligning to TRBD1. Germline V lookup: CDR1 GTSNPN, CDR2 SVGIG (reference sequence). Trimming cost V 3 bases and J 5 bases; bases outside gene matches: 8. CDR3 length: 14 residues. The CDR3 protein is CAWSRSRGQTEAFF. The CDR3 bases are TGTGCCTGGAGCCGATCCAGGGGGCAAACTGAAGCTTTCTTT.

This clonotype was seen many times. The V call is TRBV7-2, the J call TRBJ2-2; 8 nucleotides line up with TRBD2. V was pared by 5 bases and J by 7 bases, with 6 bases of the junction left unmatched. The V gene's germline CDR1 is SGHTA and CDR2 FQGNSA. The CDR3 consists of 14 residues. DNA for the CDR3: TGTGCCAGCAGCCGGCCCGGGGGGGGCGGGGAGCTGTTTTTT. Translating gives CASSRPGGGGELFF.

This clonotype ranks as medium-sized. This chain joins TRBV19 and TRBJ2-5; 9 nucleotides agree with TRBD2. The length of the CDR3 is 15 residues. V lost 7 bases, J lost 1 base, and 7 bases stayed unmatched. CDR1 is LNHDA, CDR2 SQIVND, per germline (reference sequence). The CDR3 DNA reads as TGTGCCAGTACCTTGACTAGCGGAATCCAAGAGACCCAGTACTTC. Amino acid sequence: CASTLTSGIQETQYF.

J is TRBJ2-1 and V is TRBV2; possibly TRBD1 for D (5 bases). V lost 7 bases, J lost 6 bases, and 13 bases lay in between. Germline V gives CDR1 SNHLY, CDR2 FYNNEI. This CDR3 contains 13 residues. The CDR3 protein is CASTGQPRNEQFF. The DNA for the CDR3 is TGTGCCAGCACCGGACAACCCCGCAATGAGCAGTTCTTC.

This clonotype was observed at least ten times. The chain carries TRBV2 and TRBJ1-2, with D possibly matching TRBD1 (6 bases). In germline, CDR1 is SNHLY, CDR2 FYNNEI. The CDR3 has 13 residues. V was pared by 7 bases and J by 3 bases, with 12 bases between. This CDR3 reads CASMVEGDYGYTF. DNA for the CDR3: TGTGCCAGCATGGTCGAGGGGGACTATGGCTACACCTTC.